The T cell receptor (beta chain) under discussion was sequenced for a study of blood T cell repertoires in COVID-19. Whole-study context: The origin of the acute and convalescent COVID-19 samples was the United States, Italy and Spain. PBMCs, B-cell-depleted T cells, or T cells provided the cDNA or gDNA that made up the material.

Authors' data handling: Estimates of nucleated cell counts were drawn from the amplification of reference gene primers. TCRdb's table, derived via immunoSEQ multiplex PCR, lists solely in-frame clones and lacks some. The DNA gave D and trimming, while V, J and clone size come from that table. The sample gives 300,000 to 400,000 clones, 90% to 95% of which show up once; approximately 3.5% is in the top ten. The trim removed 1 base at V and 1 base at J, leaving 3 bases unmatched. Germline CDR1 reads SQVTM; CDR2 reads ANQGSEA. This CDR3 contains 16 residues. This clone was seen only once. The rearrangement joins TRBV29-1 to TRBJ1-3, with 11 bases matching TRBD1. The origin of this receptor is a woman younger than 35 who had recovered from COVID-19. Sequences were obtained from peripheral blood. The CDR3 DNA follows: TGCAGCGTTGAAGTTGGACAGGGGGCGTCTGGAAACACCATATATTTT. Translated: CSVEVGQGASGNTIYF.